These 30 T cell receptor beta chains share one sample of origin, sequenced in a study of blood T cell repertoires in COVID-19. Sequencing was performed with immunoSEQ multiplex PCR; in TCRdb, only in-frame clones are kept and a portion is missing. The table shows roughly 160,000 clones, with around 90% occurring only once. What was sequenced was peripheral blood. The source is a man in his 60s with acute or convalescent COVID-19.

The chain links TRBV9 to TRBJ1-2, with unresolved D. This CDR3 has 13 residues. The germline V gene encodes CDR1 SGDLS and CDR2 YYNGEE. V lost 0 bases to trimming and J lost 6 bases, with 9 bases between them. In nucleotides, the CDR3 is TGTGCCAGCAGCGTAGACAGTTCGCATGGCTACACCTTC. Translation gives CASSVDSSHGYTF.

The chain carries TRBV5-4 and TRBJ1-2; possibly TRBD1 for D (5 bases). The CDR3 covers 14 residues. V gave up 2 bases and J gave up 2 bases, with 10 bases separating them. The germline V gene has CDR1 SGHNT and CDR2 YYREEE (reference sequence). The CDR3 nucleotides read TGTGCCAGCAGCTTAGACAGACTGAACTATGGCTACACCTTC. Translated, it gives CASSLDRLNYGYTF.

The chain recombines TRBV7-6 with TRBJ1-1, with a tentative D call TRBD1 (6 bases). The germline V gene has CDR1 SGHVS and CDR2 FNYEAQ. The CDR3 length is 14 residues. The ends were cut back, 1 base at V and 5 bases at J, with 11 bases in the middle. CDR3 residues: CASSLENRATEAFF. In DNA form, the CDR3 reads TGTGCCAGCAGCTTAGAGAACAGGGCTACTGAAGCTTTCTTT.

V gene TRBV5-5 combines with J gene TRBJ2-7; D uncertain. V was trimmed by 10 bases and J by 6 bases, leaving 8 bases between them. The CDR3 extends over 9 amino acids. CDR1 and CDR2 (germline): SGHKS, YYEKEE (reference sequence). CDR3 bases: TGTGCCCCTAAACCCGAGCAGTACTTC. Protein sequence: CAPKPEQYF. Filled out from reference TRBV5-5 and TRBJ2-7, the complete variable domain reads DAGVTQSPTHLIKTRGQQVTLRCSPISGHKSVSWYQQVLGQGPQFIFQYYEKEERGRGNFPDRFSARQFPNYSSELNVNALLLGDSALYLCAPKPEQYFGPGTRLTVT.

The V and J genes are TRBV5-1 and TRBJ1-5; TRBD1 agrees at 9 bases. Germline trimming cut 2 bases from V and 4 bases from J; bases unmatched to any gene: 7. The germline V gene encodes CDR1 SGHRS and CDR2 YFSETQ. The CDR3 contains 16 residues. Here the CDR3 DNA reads TGCGCCAGCAGCTTAATTCCCGGGACAGGGAATCAGCCCCAGCATTTT. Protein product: CASSLIPGTGNQPQHF. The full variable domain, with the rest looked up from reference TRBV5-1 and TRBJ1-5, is KAGVTQTPRYLIKTRGQQVTLSCSPISGHRSVSWYQQTPGQGLQFLFEYFSETQRNKGNFPGRFSGRQFSNSRSEMNVSTLELGDSALYLCASSLIPGTGNQPQHFGDGTRLSIL.

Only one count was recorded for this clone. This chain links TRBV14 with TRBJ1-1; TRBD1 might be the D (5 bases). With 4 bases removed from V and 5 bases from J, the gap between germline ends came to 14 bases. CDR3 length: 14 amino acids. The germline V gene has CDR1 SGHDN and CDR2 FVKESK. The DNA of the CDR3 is TGTGCCAGCAGCCCTCCAGGGATTGGAACTGAAGCTTTCTTT. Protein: CASSPPGIGTEAFF.

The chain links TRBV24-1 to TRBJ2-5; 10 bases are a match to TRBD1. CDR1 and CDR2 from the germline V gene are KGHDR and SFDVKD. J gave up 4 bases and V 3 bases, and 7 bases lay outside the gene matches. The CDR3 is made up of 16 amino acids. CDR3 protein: CATSDGGTGESETQYF. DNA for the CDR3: TGTGCCACCAGTGATGGGGGGACAGGGGAGTCAGAGACCCAGTACTTC.

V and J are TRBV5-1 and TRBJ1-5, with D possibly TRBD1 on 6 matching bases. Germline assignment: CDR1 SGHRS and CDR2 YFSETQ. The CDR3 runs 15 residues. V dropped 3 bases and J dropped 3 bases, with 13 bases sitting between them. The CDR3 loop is CASSWTTGPNQPQHF. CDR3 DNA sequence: TGCGCCAGCAGCTGGACGACAGGACCCAATCAGCCCCAGCATTTT.

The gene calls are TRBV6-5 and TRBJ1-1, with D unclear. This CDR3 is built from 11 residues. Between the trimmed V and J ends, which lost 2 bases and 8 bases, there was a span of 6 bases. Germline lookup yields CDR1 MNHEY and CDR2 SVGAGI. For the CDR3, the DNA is TGTGCCAGCAGTTACCTTCAGGAAGCTTTCTTT. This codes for CASSYLQEAFF.

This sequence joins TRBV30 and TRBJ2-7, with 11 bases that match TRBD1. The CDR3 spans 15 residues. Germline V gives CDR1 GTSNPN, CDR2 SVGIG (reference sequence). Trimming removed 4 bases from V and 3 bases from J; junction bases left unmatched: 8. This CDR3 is CAWTSLGQGDYEQYF. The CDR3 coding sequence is TGTGCCTGGACCTCACTGGGACAGGGGGACTACGAGCAGTACTTC.

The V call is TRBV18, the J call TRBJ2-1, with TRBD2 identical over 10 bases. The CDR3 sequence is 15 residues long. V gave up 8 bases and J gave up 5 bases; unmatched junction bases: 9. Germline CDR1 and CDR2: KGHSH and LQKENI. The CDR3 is CASTTSGIGNNEQFF. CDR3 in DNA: TGTGCCAGCACAACTAGCGGGATCGGGAACAATGAGCAGTTCTTC.

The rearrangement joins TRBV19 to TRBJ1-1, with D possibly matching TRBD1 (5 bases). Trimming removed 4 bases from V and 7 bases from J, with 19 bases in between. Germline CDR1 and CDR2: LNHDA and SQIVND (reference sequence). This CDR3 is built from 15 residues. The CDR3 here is CASSNYRETADEAFF. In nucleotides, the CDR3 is TGTGCCAGTAGTAATTATCGCGAGACAGCCGATGAAGCTTTCTTT.

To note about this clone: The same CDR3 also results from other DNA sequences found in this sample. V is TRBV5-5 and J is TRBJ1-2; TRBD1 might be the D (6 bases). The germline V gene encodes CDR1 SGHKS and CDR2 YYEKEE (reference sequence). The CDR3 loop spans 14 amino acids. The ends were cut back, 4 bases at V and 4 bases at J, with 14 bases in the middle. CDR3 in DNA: TGTGCCAGCAGCCTAGAACAGGGTTCCTATGGCTACACCTTC. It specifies CASSLEQGSYGYTF.

This CDR3 is CASSLDLWGVSNQPQHF. CDR3 nucleotide sequence: TGTGCCAGCAGCTTAGACCTATGGGGGGTGAGCAATCAGCCCCAGCATTTT. This chain joins TRBV7-2 and TRBJ1-5, with D possibly being TRBD1 (5 bases). This CDR3 region has 17 residues. V was shortened by 1 base and J by 1 base, with 14 bases between the two germline ends. The germline CDR1 and CDR2 sequences are SGHTA and FQGNSA.

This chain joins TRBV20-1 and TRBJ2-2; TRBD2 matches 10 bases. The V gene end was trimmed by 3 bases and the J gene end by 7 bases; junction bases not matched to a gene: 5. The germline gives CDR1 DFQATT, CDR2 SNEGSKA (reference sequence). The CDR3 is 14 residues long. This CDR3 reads CSASASGSGGELFF. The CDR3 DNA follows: TGCAGTGCTAGTGCTAGCGGGAGTGGCGGGGAGCTGTTTTTT.

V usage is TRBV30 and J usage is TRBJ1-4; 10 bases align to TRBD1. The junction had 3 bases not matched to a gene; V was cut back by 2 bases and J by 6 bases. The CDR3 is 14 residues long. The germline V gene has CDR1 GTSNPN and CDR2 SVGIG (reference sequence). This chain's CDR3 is CAWSPGQGYEKLFF. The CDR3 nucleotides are TGTGCCTGGAGTCCGGGACAGGGGTATGAAAAACTGTTTTTT.

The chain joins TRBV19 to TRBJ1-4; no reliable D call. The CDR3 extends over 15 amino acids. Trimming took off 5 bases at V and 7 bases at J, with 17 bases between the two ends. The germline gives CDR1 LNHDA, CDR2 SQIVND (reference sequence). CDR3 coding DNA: TGTGCCAGTAGTCCCTCCTCGGGGTGGGGTGAAAAACTGTTTTTT. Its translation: CASSPSSGWGEKLFF.

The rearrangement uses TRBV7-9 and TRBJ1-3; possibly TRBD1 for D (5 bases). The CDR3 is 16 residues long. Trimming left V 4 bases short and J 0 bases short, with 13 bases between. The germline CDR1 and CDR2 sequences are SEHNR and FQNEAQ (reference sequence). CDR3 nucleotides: TGTGCCAGCAGCTCGACAGAATTTTACTCTGGAAACACCATATATTTT. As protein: CASSSTEFYSGNTIYF.

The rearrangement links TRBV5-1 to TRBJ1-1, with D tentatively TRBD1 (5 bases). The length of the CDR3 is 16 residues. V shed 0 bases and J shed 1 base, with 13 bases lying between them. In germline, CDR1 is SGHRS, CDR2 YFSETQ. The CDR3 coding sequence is TGCGCCAGCAGCTTGGCCCCAAGGACACCGAACACTGAAGCTTTCTTT. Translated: CASSLAPRTPNTEAFF.

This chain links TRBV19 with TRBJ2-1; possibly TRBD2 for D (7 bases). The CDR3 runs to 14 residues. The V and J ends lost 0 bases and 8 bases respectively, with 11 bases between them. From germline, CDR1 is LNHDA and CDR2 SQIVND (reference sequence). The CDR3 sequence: CASSIDGGGDEQFF. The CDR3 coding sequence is TGTGCCAGTAGTATAGATGGAGGGGGGGATGAGCAGTTCTTC.

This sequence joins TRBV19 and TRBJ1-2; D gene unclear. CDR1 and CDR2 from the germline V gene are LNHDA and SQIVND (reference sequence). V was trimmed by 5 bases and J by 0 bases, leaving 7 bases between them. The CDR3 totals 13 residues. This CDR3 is CASSYSSNYGYTF. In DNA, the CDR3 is TGTGCCAGTAGTTACTCGTCTAACTATGGCTACACCTTC.

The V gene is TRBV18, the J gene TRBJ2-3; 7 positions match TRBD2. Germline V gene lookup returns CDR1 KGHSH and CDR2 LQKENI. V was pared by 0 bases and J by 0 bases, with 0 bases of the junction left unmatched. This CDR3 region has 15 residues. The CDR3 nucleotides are TGTGCCAGCTCACCACCTAGCGGGAGCACAGATACGCAGTATTTT. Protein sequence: CASSPPSGSTDTQYF. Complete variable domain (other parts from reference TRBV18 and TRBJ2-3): NAGVMQNPRHLVRRRGQEARLRCSPMKGHSHVYWYRQLPEEGLKFMVYLQKENIIDESGMPKERFSAEFPKEGPSILRIQQVVRGDSAAYFCASSPPSGSTDTQYFGPGTRLTVL.

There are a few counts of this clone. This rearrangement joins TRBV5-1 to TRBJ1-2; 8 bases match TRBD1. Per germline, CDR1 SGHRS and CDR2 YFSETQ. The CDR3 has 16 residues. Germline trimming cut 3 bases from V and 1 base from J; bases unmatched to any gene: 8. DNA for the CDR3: TGCGCCAGCAGCTGGGAGACAGGGGCAGTTAACTATGGCTACACCTTC. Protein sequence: CASSWETGAVNYGYTF.

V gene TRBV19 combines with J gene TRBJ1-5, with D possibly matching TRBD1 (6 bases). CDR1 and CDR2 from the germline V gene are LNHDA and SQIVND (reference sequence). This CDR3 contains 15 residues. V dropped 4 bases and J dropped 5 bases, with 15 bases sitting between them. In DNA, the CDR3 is TGTGCCAGTAGTAGGTTGACAGGACTGGATCAGCCCCAGCATTTT. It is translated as CASSRLTGLDQPQHF. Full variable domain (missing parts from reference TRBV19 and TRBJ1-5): DGGITQSPKYLFRKEGQNVTLSCEQNLNHDAMYWYRQDPGQGLRLIYYSQIVNDFQKGDIAEGYSVSREKKESFPLTVTSAQKNPTAFYLCASSRLTGLDQPQHFGDGTRLSIL.

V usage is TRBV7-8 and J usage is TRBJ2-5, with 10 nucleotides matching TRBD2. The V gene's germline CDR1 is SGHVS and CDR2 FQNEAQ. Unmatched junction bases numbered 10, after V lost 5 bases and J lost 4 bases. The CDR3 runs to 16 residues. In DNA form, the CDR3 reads TGTGCCAGCAGCCCCGGGAGCGGGGGGGCCTTAGAGACCCAGTACTTC. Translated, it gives CASSPGSGGALETQYF.

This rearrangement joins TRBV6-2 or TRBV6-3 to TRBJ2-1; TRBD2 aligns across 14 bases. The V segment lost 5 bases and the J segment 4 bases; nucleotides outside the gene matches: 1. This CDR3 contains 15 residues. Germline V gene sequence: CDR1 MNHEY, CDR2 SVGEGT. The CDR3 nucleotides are TGTGCCAGCAGTCGGACTAGCGGGAGGTACAATGAGCAGTTCTTC. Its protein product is CASSRTSGRYNEQFF.

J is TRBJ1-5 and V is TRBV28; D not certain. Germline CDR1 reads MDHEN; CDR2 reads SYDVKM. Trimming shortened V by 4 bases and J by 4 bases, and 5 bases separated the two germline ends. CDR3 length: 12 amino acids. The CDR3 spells CASSYLNQPQHF. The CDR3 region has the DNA TGTGCCAGCAGTTATTTAAATCAGCCCCAGCATTTT. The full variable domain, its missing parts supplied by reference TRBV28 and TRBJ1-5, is DVKVTQSSRYLVKRTGEKVFLECVQDMDHENMFWYRQDPGLGLRLIYFSYDVKMKEKGDIPEGYSVSREKKERFSLILESASTNQTSMYLCASSYLNQPQHFGDGTRLSIL.

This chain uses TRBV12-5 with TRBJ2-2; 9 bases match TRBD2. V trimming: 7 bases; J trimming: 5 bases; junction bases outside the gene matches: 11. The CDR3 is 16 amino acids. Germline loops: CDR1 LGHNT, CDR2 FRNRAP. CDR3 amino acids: CASARFSGSWTGELFF. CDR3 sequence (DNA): TGTGCTAGTGCCCGATTTAGCGGGAGCTGGACCGGGGAGCTGTTTTTT.

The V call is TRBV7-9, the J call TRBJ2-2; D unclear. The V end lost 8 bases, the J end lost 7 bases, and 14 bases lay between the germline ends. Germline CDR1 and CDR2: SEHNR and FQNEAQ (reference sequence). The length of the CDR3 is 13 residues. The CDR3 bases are TGTGCCAGCCGCCGGGTTGACCTCGGGGAGCTGTTTTTT. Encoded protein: CASRRVDLGELFF. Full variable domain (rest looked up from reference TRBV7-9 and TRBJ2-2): DTGVSQNPRHKITKRGQNVTFRCDPISEHNRLYWYRQTLGQGPEFLTYFQNEAQLEKSRLLSDRFSAERPKGSFSTLEIQRTEQGDSAMYLCASRRVDLGELFFGEGSRLTVL.

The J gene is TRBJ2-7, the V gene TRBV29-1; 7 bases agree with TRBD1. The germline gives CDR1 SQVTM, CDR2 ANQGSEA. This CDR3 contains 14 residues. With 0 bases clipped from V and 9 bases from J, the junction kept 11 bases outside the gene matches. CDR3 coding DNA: TGCAGCGTTGAAGAAAAAGGGGGCTTTCCTGTGCAGTACTTC. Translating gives CSVEEKGGFPVQYF.